This is a list of T cell receptor beta chains from one sample in a study of CD4+ T cells in melanoma. Repertoires were generated with immunoSEQ multiplex PCR, while TCRdb's copy carries only in-frame clones and drops some. This sample has fewer than 20,000 clones, with roughly three quarters found just once. The sequencing input was cells from a culture (not recorded whether cultured in vitro). The receptors derive from a human donor with melanoma. The CDR3 runs from the conserved cysteine through the conserved F or W. The D gene is left open where the match is weak. The listing skips clone size in some rows; elsewhere it reads once, few, many or a size class.

.	TRBV9	TRBJ1-4	.	CASSVTGANEKLFF	TGTGCCAGCAGCGTTACGGGAGCTAATGAAAAACTGTTTTTT
TRBD1	TRBV7-9	TRBJ1-1	.	CASSSQGAMNTEAFF	TGTGCCAGCAGCTCTCAGGGGGCCATGAACACTGAAGCTTTCTTT
.	TRBV6-1	TRBJ2-7	.	CASSAGPKPYEQYF	TGTGCCAGCAGTGCAGGTCCCAAGCCCTACGAGCAGTACTTC
.	TRBV11-3	TRBJ1-5	.	CATEDPGHQKQPQHF	TGTGCCACCGAAGATCCGGGACATCAAAAACAGCCCCAGCATTTT
TRBD1	TRBV9	TRBJ1-2	.	CASTKTTGTGYTF	TGTGCCAGCACTAAGACGACAGGGACCGGCTACACCTTC
.	TRBV5-1	TRBJ2-1	.	CASSLLTTGAGYNEQFF	TGCGCCAGCAGCTTACTCACTACAGGGGCGGGGTACAATGAGCAGTTCTTC
.	TRBV6-1	TRBJ2-7	.	CASRRLESSYEQYF	TGTGCCAGCAGAAGACTGGAGAGCTCCTACGAGCAGTACTTC
TRBD1	TRBV6-5	TRBJ1-2	.	CASSRDRLIYDGYTF	TGTGCCAGCAGTCGGGACAGACTCATTTATGATGGCTACACCTTC
.	TRBV7-2	TRBJ1-5	.	CASSSRNNQPQHF	TGTGCCAGCAGCTCTAGAAATAATCAGCCCCAGCATTTT
.	TRBV10-1	TRBJ2-7	few	CASSEGLAYYEQYF	TGCGCCAGCAGTGAGGGGCTAGCTTACTACGAGCAGTACTTC
.	TRBV10-3	TRBJ2-6	.	CAISPGSGANVLTF	TGTGCCATCAGCCCTGGGTCTGGGGCCAACGTCCTGACTTTC
TRBD1	TRBV10-2	TRBJ1-1	.	CASSVTGGTEAFF	TGCGCCAGCAGTGTTACAGGGGGCACTGAAGCTTTCTTT
TRBD1	TRBV5-1	TRBJ2-7	.	CASSLTRTGGEQYF	TGCGCCAGCAGCTTGACCCGAACAGGGGGCGAGCAGTACTTC
.	TRBV5-8	TRBJ1-2	.	CASSTPIGRQNYGYTF	TGTGCCAGCAGTACCCCGATCGGCAGACAGAACTATGGCTACACCTTC
TRBD1	TRBV5-5	TRBJ2-4	.	CASSPGTGGTIAKNIQYF	TGTGCCAGCAGCCCAGGGACAGGGGGTACAATAGCCAAAAACATTCAGTACTTC
.	TRBV15	TRBJ2-7	.	CATSTEVGTYEQYF	TGTGCCACCAGCACTGAAGTAGGCACCTACGAGCAGTACTTC
.	TRBV29-1	TRBJ1-2	.	CSVFRGFTYGYTF	TGCAGCGTTTTCCGTGGATTTACCTATGGCTACACCTTC
TRBD1	TRBV6-5	TRBJ1-6	medium-sized	CASSYGSGGHSPLHF	TGTGCCAGCAGTTACGGATCAGGGGGCCATTCACCCCTCCACTTT
TRBD2	TRBV10-2	TRBJ2-4	few	CASSDLAGGQNIQYF	TGCGCCAGCAGTGATTTGGCGGGGGGACAAAACATTCAGTACTTC
.	TRBV5-8	TRBJ1-3	once	CASSLGQSGNTIYF	TGTGCCAGCAGCTTGGGGCAGTCTGGAAACACCATATATTTT
.	TRBV29-1	TRBJ1-1	few	CSVTEGGTNTEAFF	TGCAGCGTTACCGAAGGGGGGACGAACACTGAAGCTTTCTTT
.	TRBV12-5	TRBJ2-5	.	CASGLRETQYF	TGTGCTAGTGGTTTGAGGGAGACCCAGTACTTC
.	TRBV7-9	TRBJ2-7	.	CASSFGQPAYEQYF	TGTGCCAGCAGCTTTGGACAGCCTGCCTACGAGCAGTACTTC
.	TRBV2	TRBJ1-2	few	CASQINQRTYGYTF	TGTGCCAGCCAAATAAATCAGAGAACCTATGGCTACACCTTC
.	TRBV12-5	TRBJ2-3	.	CASAQGTGTDTQYF	TGTGCTAGTGCCCAAGGGACTGGTACAGATACGCAGTATTTT
.	TRBV5-8	TRBJ1-1	.	CASSLNRRTEAFF	TGTGCCAGCAGCTTGAACAGGAGGACTGAAGCTTTCTTT
.	TRBV9	TRBJ1-2	.	CASSVGQRYYGYTF	TGTGCCAGCAGCGTAGGACAGCGGTACTATGGCTACACCTTC
TRBD1	TRBV5-6	TRBJ2-6	.	CASSVTGTGANVLTF	TGTGCCAGCAGTGTGACAGGGACAGGGGCCAACGTCCTGACTTTC
.	TRBV18	TRBJ1-1	.	CASSPGASGEAFF	TGTGCCAGCTCACCGGGGGCATCAGGTGAAGCTTTCTTT
.	TRBV6-1	TRBJ1-2	.	CAISPRSPQGYGYTF	TGTGCCATCAGTCCGAGGTCACCCCAGGGCTATGGCTACACCTTC
.	TRBV14	TRBJ1-1	.	CASSGTGITEAFF	TGTGCCAGCAGCGGAACAGGGATCACTGAAGCTTTCTTT
.	TRBV9	TRBJ1-1	.	CASSPPRGGTEAFF	TGTGCCAGCAGCCCCCCCCGAGGGGGCACTGAAGCTTTCTTT
TRBD1	TRBV6-1	TRBJ1-2	.	CASSGSGTGPNYGYTF	TGTGCCAGCAGTGGATCCGGGACAGGCCCTAACTATGGCTACACCTTC
.	TRBV12-5	TRBJ2-5	.	CASGFWGTSGETQYF	TGTGCTAGTGGTTTTTGGGGGACGTCGGGAGAGACCCAGTACTTC
.	TRBV7-3	TRBJ2-2	.	CASSLTGLTGELFF	TGTGCCAGCAGCTTAACTGGACTTACCGGGGAGCTGTTTTTT
TRBD1	TRBV14	TRBJ2-5	.	CASSHFATGGWETQYF	TGTGCCAGCAGCCACTTTGCTACAGGGGGCTGGGAGACCCAGTACTTC
.	TRBV5-1	TRBJ2-6	.	CASTPESSGANVLTF	TGCGCCAGCACCCCCGAAAGCTCTGGGGCCAACGTCCTGACTTTC
.	TRBV11-2	TRBJ2-1	.	CASSLESSSYNEQFF	TGTGCCAGCAGCTTAGAGTCCAGTTCCTACAATGAGCAGTTCTTC
TRBD1	TRBV2	TRBJ1-1	medium-sized	CASTDRGAGTEAFF	TGTGCCAGCACTGACAGGGGGGCCGGAACTGAAGCTTTCTTT
.	TRBV5-1	TRBJ2-1	.	CASGLEGPPNNEQFF	TGCGCCAGCGGGCTCGAGGGCCCACCCAACAATGAGCAGTTCTTC
.	TRBV7-3	TRBJ1-1	.	CASSLSQGTEAFF	TGTGCCAGCAGCTTATCACAAGGCACTGAAGCTTTCTTT
.	TRBV13	TRBJ1-1	.	CASSLTPGEAFF	TGTGCCAGCAGCTTAACCCCAGGTGAAGCTTTCTTT
TRBD2	TRBV19	TRBJ2-1	.	CASSPGGWQFF	TGTGCCAGTAGTCCGGGGGGATGGCAGTTCTTC
.	TRBV9	TRBJ2-1	.	CASSVGGSGEQFF	TGTGCCAGCAGCGTAGGAGGGTCCGGTGAGCAGTTCTTC
.	TRBV5-1	TRBJ2-7	.	CASSFAQDGEQYF	TGCGCCAGCAGCTTCGCACAGGACGGCGAGCAGTACTTC
.	TRBV28	TRBJ1-5	.	CASSLLGQPQHF	TGTGCCAGCAGTTTATTAGGTCAGCCCCAGCATTTT
.	TRBV4-2	TRBJ1-1	.	CASSPRQNMNTEAFF	TGTGCCAGCAGCCCGCGACAGAACATGAACACTGAAGCTTTCTTT
.	TRBV6-1	TRBJ2-2	.	CASRENTGELFF	TGTGCCAGCAGGGAAAACACCGGGGAGCTGTTTTTT
TRBD2	TRBV2	TRBJ2-1	.	CASRSGLAGGYEQFF	TGTGCCAGCAGGTCCGGACTAGCGGGGGGGTATGAGCAGTTCTTC
TRBD1	TRBV19	TRBJ2-1	.	CASTRTGSDEQFF	TGTGCCAGTACCAGGACAGGGAGCGATGAGCAGTTCTTC
.	TRBV7-3	TRBJ1-3	.	CASSLIGPTDSGNTIYF	TGTGCCAGCAGCTTAATTGGCCCGACGGACTCTGGAAACACCATATATTTT
TRBD1	TRBV6-5	TRBJ2-5	.	CAVQGYETQYF	TGTGCCGTACAGGGGTACGAGACCCAGTACTTC
.	TRBV7-9	TRBJ1-4	.	CASSRDNEKLFF	TGTGCCAGCAGTCGGGACAATGAAAAACTGTTTTTT
.	TRBV9	TRBJ1-3	.	CASSTTGSGNTIYF	TGTGCCAGCAGCACCACAGGGTCTGGAAACACCATATATTTT